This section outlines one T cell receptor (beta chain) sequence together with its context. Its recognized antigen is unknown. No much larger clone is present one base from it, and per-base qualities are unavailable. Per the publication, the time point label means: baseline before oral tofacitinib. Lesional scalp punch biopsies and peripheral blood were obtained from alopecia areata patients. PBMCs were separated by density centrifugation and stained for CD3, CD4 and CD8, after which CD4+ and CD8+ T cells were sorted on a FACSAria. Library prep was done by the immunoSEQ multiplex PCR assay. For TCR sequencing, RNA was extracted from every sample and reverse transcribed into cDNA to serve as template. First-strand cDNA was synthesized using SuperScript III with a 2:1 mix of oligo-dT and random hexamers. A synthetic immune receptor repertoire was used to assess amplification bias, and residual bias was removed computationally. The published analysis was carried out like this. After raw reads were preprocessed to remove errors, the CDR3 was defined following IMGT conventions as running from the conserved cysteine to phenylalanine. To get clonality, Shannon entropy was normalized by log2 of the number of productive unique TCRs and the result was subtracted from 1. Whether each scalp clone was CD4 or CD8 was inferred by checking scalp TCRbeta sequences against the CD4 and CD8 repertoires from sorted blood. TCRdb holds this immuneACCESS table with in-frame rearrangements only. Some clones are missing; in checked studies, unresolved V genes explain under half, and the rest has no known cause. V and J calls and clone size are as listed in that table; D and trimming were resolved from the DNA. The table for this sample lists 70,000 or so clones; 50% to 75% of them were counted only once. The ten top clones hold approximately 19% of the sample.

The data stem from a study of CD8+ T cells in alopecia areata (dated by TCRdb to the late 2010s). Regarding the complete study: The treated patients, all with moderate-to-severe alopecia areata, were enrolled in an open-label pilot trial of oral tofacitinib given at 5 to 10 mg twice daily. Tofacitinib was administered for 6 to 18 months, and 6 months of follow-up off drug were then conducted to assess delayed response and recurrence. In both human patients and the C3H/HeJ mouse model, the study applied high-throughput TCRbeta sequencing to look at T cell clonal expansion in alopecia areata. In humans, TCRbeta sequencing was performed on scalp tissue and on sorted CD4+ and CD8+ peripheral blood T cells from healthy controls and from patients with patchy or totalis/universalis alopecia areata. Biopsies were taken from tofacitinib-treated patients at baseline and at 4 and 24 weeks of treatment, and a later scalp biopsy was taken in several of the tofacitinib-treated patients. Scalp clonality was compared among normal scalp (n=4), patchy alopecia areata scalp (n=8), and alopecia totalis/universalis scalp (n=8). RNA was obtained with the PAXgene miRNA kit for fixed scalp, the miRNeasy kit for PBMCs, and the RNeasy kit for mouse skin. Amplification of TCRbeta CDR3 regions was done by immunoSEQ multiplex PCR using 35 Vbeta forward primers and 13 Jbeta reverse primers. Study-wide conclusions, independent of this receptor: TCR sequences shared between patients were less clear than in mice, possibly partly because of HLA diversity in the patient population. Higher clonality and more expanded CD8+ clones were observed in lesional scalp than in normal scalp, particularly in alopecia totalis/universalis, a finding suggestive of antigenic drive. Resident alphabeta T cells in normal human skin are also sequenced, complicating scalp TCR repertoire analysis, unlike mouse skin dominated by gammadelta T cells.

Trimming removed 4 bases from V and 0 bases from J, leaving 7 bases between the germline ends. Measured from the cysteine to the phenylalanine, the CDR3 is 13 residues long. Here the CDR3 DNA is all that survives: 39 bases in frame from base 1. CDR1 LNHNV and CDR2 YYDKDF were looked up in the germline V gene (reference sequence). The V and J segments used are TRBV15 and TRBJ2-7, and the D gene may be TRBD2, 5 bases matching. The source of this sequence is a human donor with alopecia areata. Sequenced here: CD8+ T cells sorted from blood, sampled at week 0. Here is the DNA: TGTGCCACCAGCACGGGAACCTCCTACGAGCAGTACTTC. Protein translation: CATSTGTSYEQYF.